The following is a T cell receptor beta chain sequence with its context. These data belong to a study of cytomegalovirus exposure and HLA in healthy donors. Use of 60 Vbeta and 13 Jbeta primers characterized the PCR. Assay used: immunoSEQ multiplex PCR; TCRdb lists only in-frame clones, some missing. This sample has roughly 230,000 clones; roughly 84% occur once, and the top ten carry roughly 0.24%. Sequencing was done on a sample of PBMCs. This sequence was found in a girl aged 2-10 years in good health and CMV-seronegative.

CDR3 in DNA: TGTGCCAGCAGACACCGGACAGACACTGAAGCTTTCTTT. This encodes CASRHRTDTEAFF. The gene calls are TRBV2 and TRBJ1-1; a possible D gene is TRBD1 (6 bases). V shed 6 bases and J shed 3 bases, with 11 bases lying between them. Germline V gene data show CDR1 as SNHLY and CDR2 as FYNNEI. The CDR3 covers 13 residues.